This passage covers 6 T cell receptor beta chains from one sample sequenced in a study of identifying expanded T cells in peripheral blood. Method: immunoSEQ multiplex PCR; TCRdb's copy keeps in-frame clones and lacks some. The repertoire holds about 100,000 clones, with around 89% as singletons. The source material was blood. The source is a person aged 18 to 69 in good health.

This clone was counted between two and nine times. The chain is built from TRBV30 and TRBJ1-6, with 8 bases matching TRBD1. This CDR3 has 14 residues. Germline V gene sequence: CDR1 GTSNPN, CDR2 SVGIG (reference sequence). V shed 1 base, J shed 8 bases, and the junction held 4 bases outside the gene matches. The CDR3 is CAWSGTGGYSPLHF. Written as DNA, the CDR3 is TGTGCCTGGAGTGGTACAGGGGGTTATTCACCCCTCCACTTT.

The chain links TRBV7-2 to TRBJ2-7; 7 bases are shared with TRBD1. Germline loops: CDR1 SGHTA, CDR2 FQGNSA. V dropped 1 base and J dropped 4; count of bases not matched to a gene: 4. This CDR3 comprises 14 residues. The CDR3 region is CASSLGTGVYEQYF. Here the CDR3 DNA reads TGTGCCAGCAGCTTAGGGACAGGAGTTTACGAGCAGTACTTC.

This chain connects TRBV7-2 to TRBJ1-4; the match to TRBD1 covers 9 bases. The junction had 5 bases not matched to a gene; V was cut back by 5 bases and J by 7 bases. Per the germline V gene, CDR1 is SGHTA and CDR2 is FQGNSA. This CDR3 has 14 residues. CDR3 residues: CASSVRDRAEKLFF. CDR3 sequence (DNA): TGTGCCAGCAGCGTCCGGGACAGGGCTGAAAAACTGTTTTTT.

This rearrangement joins TRBV7-2 to TRBJ1-2; 7 bases map to TRBD1. This CDR3 spans 13 amino acids. The trim removed 6 bases at V and 7 bases at J, leaving 8 bases unmatched. Germline assignment: CDR1 SGHTA and CDR2 FQGNSA. The CDR3 bases are TGTGCCAGCAGGGGTACAGGGGTCATTGGCTACACCTTC. Residues: CASRGTGVIGYTF. Combining the CDR3 with reference TRBV7-2 and TRBJ1-2 gives the whole variable domain GAGVSQSPSNKVTEKGKDVELRCDPISGHTALYWYRQSLGQGLEFLIYFQGNSAPDKSGLPSDRFSAERTGGSVSTLTIQRTQQEDSAVYLCASRGTGVIGYTFGSGTRLTVV.

The chain recombines TRBV13 with TRBJ2-3; a possible D gene is TRBD1 (6 bases). With 5 bases removed from V and 8 bases from J, the gap between germline ends came to 20 bases. Germline V gene lookup returns CDR1 PRHDT and CDR2 FYEKMQ (reference sequence). The CDR3 consists of 15 residues. As DNA, the CDR3 is TGTGCCAGCAGCGGGGGCGGCGCCCCAAAGGGTACGCAGTATTTT. Translating it yields CASSGGGAPKGTQYF.

There are a few counts of this clone. V gene TRBV11-3 combines with J gene TRBJ2-1, with D maybe TRBD2 (6 bases). Germline V gene lookup returns CDR1 SGHNT and CDR2 YENEEA. The CDR3 consists of 13 residues. V was shortened by 2 bases and J by 11 bases, with 13 bases between the two germline ends. CDR3 in amino acids: CASSLFGGSKQFF. In DNA, the CDR3 is TGTGCCAGCAGCTTATTTGGAGGGAGTAAGCAGTTCTTC.